A selection of T cell receptor beta chains follows, all from one sample in a study of T cell responses to AZD1222 COVID-19 vaccine. Produced via immunoSEQ multiplex PCR; TCRdb's table is partial and in-frame only. Among approximately 170,000 clones listed, approximately 90% were seen once. The source material was peripheral blood, sampled on day 0 of AZD1222 vaccination. These receptor sequences come from an adult in good health. Each CDR3 is given with its conserved first and last residue. D genes are given only for firm matches. Only part of the rows carry a size: once, few, many, or a class if the clone is expanded.

CASSPWREWDEQFF	TGTGCCAGCAGTCCTTGGCGGGAGTGGGATGAGCAGTTCTTC	.	TRBD2	TRBV27	TRBJ2-1
CASGGLAGTYEQYF	TGTGCCAGCGGAGGACTAGCGGGAACCTACGAGCAGTACTTC	.	TRBD2	TRBV28	TRBJ2-7
CASSEAWRTGRNQPQHF	TGTGCCAGCAGTGAAGCCTGGAGGACAGGGAGGAATCAGCCCCAGCATTTT	once	TRBD1	TRBV2	TRBJ1-5
CANTRTGGARGYTF	TGTGCCAACACCAGGACAGGGGGCGCGCGCGGCTACACCTTC	.	TRBD1	TRBV28	TRBJ1-2
CASSKSVYNEQFF	TGTGCCAGTAGTAAAAGCGTTTACAATGAGCAGTTCTTC	.	.	TRBV19	TRBJ2-1
CASGLTGGNTIYF	TGTGCTAGTGGTTTGACGGGGGGAAACACCATATATTTT	.	.	TRBV12-5	TRBJ1-3
CASSQGWTGTQPQHF	TGTGCCAGCAGCCAAGGGTGGACAGGGACTCAGCCCCAGCATTTT	.	TRBD1	TRBV3-1/TRBV3-2	TRBJ1-5
CASSLSPGQGNNEQFF	TGTGCCAGCAGCTTATCTCCGGGACAGGGGAACAATGAGCAGTTCTTC	once	TRBD1	TRBV7-3	TRBJ2-1
CSVIDRVGQPQHF	TGCAGCGTTATCGACAGGGTAGGACAGCCCCAGCATTTT	.	TRBD1	TRBV29-1	TRBJ1-5
CASSLTTGRSNYGYTF	TGTGCCAGCAGCTTAACTACAGGACGATCTAACTATGGCTACACCTTC	.	.	TRBV7-9	TRBJ1-2
CASSFSVGGGGGSYEQYF	TGTGCCAGCAGTTTTAGCGTCGGGGGCGGCGGGGGCTCCTACGAGCAGTACTTC	.	.	TRBV28	TRBJ2-7
CASSPNQGALGNQPQHF	TGTGCCAGCTCACCAAATCAGGGGGCGCTTGGCAATCAGCCCCAGCATTTT	.	TRBD1	TRBV18	TRBJ1-5
CAISAAGTSGYEQYF	TGTGCCATCAGCGCAGCCGGGACTAGCGGATACGAGCAGTACTTC	.	TRBD2	TRBV10-3	TRBJ2-7
CASSLGPDRVAAFF	TGCGCCAGCAGCTTGGGACCCGACAGGGTGGCGGCTTTCTTT	.	TRBD1	TRBV5-1	TRBJ1-1
CASSKVRDRGYGYTF	TGTGCCAGCAGCAAAGTCAGGGACCGGGGCTATGGCTACACCTTC	.	.	TRBV21-1	TRBJ1-2
CGGGGATGELFF	TGTGGTGGGGGAGGAGCTACCGGGGAGCTGTTTTTT	.	.	TRBV7-9	TRBJ2-2
CASSLDRYNEQFF	TGTGCCAGCAGTCTCGACAGATACAATGAGCAGTTCTTC	.	.	TRBV7-2	TRBJ2-1
CASSQASGGGGADTQYF	TGTGCCAGCAGCCAAGCTAGCGGGGGCGGTGGCGCAGATACGCAGTATTTT	.	TRBD2	TRBV3-1/TRBV3-2	TRBJ2-3
CASSLGGGEETQYF	TGCGCCAGCAGCTTGGGAGGGGGCGAAGAGACCCAGTACTTC	.	TRBD1	TRBV5-1	TRBJ2-5
CASSNQPTSGSHVDEQFF	TGCGCCAGCAGCAACCAACCCACTAGCGGGAGTCATGTGGATGAGCAGTTCTTC	.	TRBD2	TRBV5-1	TRBJ2-1
CASSLLAGVQSYEQYF	TGCGCCAGCAGCCTCCTGGCGGGGGTACAGTCCTACGAGCAGTACTTC	.	TRBD2	TRBV4-1	TRBJ2-7
CASSQDGNTGELFF	TGCGCCAGCAGCCAAGACGGGAACACCGGGGAGCTGTTTTTT	.	.	TRBV4-3	TRBJ2-2
CASSQGPRGWYGYTF	TGCGCCAGCAGCCAAGGTCCCAGGGGTTGGTATGGCTACACCTTC	.	.	TRBV4-1	TRBJ1-2